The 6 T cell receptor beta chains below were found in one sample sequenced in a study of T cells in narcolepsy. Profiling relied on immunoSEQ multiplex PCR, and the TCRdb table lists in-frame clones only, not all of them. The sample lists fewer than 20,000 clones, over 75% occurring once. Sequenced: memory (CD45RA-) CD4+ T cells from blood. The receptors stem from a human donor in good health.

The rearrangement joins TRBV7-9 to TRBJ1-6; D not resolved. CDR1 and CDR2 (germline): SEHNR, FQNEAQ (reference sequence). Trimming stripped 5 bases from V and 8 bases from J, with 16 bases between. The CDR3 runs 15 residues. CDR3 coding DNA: TGTGCCAGCAGCCGAGATGAGGGAAGGGATTCACCCCTCCACTTT. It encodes CASSRDEGRDSPLHF.

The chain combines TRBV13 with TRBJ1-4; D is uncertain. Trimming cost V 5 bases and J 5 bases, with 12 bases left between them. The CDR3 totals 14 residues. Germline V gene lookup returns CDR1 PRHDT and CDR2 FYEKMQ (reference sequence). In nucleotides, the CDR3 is TGTGCCAGCAGCAGACGGCGGAGAAATGAAAAACTGTTTTTT. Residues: CASSRRRRNEKLFF. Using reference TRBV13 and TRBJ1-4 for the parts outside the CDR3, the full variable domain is AAGVIQSPRHLIKEKRETATLKCYPIPRHDTVYWYQQGPGQDPQFLISFYEKMQSDKGSIPDRFSAQQFSDYHSELNMSSLELGDSALYFCASSRRRRNEKLFFGSGTQLSVL.

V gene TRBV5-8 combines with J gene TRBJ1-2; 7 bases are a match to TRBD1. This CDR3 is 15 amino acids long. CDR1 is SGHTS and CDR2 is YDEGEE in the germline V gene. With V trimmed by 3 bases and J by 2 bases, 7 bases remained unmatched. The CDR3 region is CASSWYRGGNYGYTF. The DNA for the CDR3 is TGTGCCAGCAGCTGGTACAGGGGAGGGAACTATGGCTACACCTTC.

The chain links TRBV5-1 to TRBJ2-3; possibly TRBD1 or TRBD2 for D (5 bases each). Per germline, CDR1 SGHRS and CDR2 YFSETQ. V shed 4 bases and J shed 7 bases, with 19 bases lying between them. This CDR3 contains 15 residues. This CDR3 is CASSRDVGASYTQYF. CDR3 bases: TGCGCCAGCAGCCGGGACGTTGGGGCTAGCTATACGCAGTATTTT.

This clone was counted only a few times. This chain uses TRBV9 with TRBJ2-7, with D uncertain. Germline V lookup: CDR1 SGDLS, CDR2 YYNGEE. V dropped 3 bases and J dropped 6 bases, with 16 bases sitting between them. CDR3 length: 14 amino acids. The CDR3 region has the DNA TGTGCCAGCAGCGCCGGGTTCTCTAAGGGCGAGCAGTACTTC. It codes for CASSAGFSKGEQYF.

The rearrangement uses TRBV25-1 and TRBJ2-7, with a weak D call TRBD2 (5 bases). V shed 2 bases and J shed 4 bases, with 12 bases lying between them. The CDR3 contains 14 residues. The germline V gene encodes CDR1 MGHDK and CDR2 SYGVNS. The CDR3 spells CASSEAGVLYEQYF. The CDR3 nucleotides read TGTGCCAGCAGTGAAGCCGGGGTTTTATACGAGCAGTACTTC.